The next 7 T cell receptor beta chains were all read from a single sample in a study of T cell responses to AZD1222 COVID-19 vaccine. Clones were sequenced by immunoSEQ multiplex PCR, and TCRdb holds only the in-frame ones, with some missing. The table lists around 150,000 clones, roughly 94% of them singletons. The specimen comprised peripheral blood, sampled 28 days after the second AZD1222 dose. These receptors all come from an adult who received the AZD1222 COVID-19 vaccine.

The V and J genes are TRBV30 and TRBJ2-5; D ambiguous. Trimming pared 2 bases from V and 4 bases from J, leaving 8 bases between. CDR3 size: 12 residues. Germline lookup yields CDR1 GTSNPN and CDR2 SVGIG (reference sequence). CDR3 sequence (DNA): TGTGCCTGGAGTAAGTCTATAGAGACCCAGTACTTC. It codes for CAWSKSIETQYF.

This chain uses TRBV9 with TRBJ1-4; a possible D gene is TRBD1 (6 bases). Germline CDR1 and CDR2: SGDLS and YYNGEE. This CDR3 region has 13 residues. V shed 3 bases and J shed 10 bases, with 13 bases lying between them. The CDR3 nucleotides are TGTGCCAGCAGCGCCGGGGGGGCAGGAAAACTGTTTTTT. Protein product: CASSAGGAGKLFF.

The chain couples TRBV5-1 to TRBJ2-1; D remains ambiguous. The CDR3 length is 15 residues. The germline V and J ends were trimmed by 0 bases and 3 bases, with 10 bases remaining between them. Germline CDR1 reads SGHRS; CDR2 reads YFSETQ. The CDR3: CASSLESFIYNEQFF. CDR3 DNA sequence: TGCGCCAGCAGCTTGGAGTCATTCATCTACAATGAGCAGTTCTTC.

This clone was counted only a few times. This rearrangement joins TRBV28 to TRBJ2-2; D may match TRBD1 or TRBD2 (5 bases each). Germline V gives CDR1 MDHEN, CDR2 SYDVKM. The CDR3 is 14 amino acids. Trimming removed 1 base at V and 4 bases at J, with 7 bases between. In DNA form, the CDR3 reads TGTGCCAGCAGTTTATATGGGGGCACCGGGGAGCTGTTTTTT. It codes for CASSLYGGTGELFF.

V usage is TRBV5-4 and J usage is TRBJ2-1; 7 bases align to TRBD2. The V and J ends lost 0 bases and 3 bases, in that order; junction bases with no gene match: 6. CDR3 length equals 16 residues. Germline loops: CDR1 SGHNT, CDR2 YYREEE (reference sequence). Here the CDR3 reads CASSLEFGGGYNEQFF. The CDR3, as DNA: TGTGCCAGCAGCTTGGAATTTGGCGGGGGCTACAATGAGCAGTTCTTC.

This chain connects TRBV9 to TRBJ2-1, with 9 bases that match TRBD1. This CDR3 region has 18 residues. CDR1 SGDLS and CDR2 YYNGEE come from the germline V gene. J gave up 0 bases and V 3 bases, and 10 bases lay outside the gene matches. CDR3 DNA: TGTGCCAGCAGCGACCCAACCACAGGGGGCATCTCCTACAATGAGCAGTTCTTC. Amino acids: CASSDPTTGGISYNEQFF.

The chain employs TRBV6-5 and TRBJ1-3; no reliable D call. The CDR3 spans 15 residues. V shed 5 bases and J shed 2 bases, with 13 bases lying between them. Germline CDR1 MNHEY, CDR2 SVGAGI. For the CDR3, the DNA is TGTGCCAGCAGTCCCTGGACGACGGCTGGAAACACCATATATTTT. This gives the protein CASSPWTTAGNTIYF.